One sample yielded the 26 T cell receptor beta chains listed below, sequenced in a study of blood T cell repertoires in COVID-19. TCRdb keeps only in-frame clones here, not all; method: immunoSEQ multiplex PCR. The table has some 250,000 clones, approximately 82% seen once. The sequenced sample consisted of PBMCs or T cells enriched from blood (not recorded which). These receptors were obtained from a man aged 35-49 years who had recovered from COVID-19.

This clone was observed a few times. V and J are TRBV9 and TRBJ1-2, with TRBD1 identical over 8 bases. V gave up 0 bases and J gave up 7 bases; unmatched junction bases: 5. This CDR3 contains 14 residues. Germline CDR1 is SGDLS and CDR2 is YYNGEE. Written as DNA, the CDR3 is TGTGCCAGCAGCGTAGGGACAGGGTCCGTTGGCTACACCTTC. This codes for CASSVGTGSVGYTF.

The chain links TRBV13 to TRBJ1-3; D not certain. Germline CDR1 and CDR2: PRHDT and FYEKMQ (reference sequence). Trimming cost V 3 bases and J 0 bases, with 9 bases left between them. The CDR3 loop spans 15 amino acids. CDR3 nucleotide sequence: TGTGCCAGCAGCTTGCGGGGTCGCTCTGGAAACACCATATATTTT. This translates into CASSLRGRSGNTIYF.

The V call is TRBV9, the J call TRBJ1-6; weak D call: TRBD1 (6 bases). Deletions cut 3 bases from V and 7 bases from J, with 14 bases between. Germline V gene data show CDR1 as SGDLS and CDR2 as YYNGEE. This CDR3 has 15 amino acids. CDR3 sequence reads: CASSASGHPNSPLHF. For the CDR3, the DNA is TGTGCCAGCAGCGCATCGGGACACCCAAATTCACCCCTCCACTTT.

CDR3 in DNA: TGTGCCAGCAGTTACTCGAGAGGGATCGGGGCCTACGAGCAGTACTTC. Translated, it gives CASSYSRGIGAYEQYF. V usage is TRBV6-2 or TRBV6-3 and J usage is TRBJ2-7; tentative D call: TRBD2 (5 bases). This CDR3 contains 16 residues. The germline V and J ends were trimmed by 0 bases and 2 bases, with 14 bases remaining between them. The germline V gene has CDR1 MNHEY and CDR2 SVGEGT.

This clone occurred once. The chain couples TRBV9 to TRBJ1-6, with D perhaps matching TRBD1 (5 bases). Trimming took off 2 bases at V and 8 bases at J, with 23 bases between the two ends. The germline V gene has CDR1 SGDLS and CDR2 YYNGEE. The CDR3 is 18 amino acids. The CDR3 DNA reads TGTGCCAGCAGCGTTACCCAGGGTGTCGATTCTGGTGATTCACCCCTCCACTTT. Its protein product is CASSVTQGVDSGDSPLHF.

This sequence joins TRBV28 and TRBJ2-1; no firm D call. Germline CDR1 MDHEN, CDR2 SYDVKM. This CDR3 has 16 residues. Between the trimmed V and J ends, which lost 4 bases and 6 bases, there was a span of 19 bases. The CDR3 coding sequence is TGTGCCAGCAGTTCCTACGCCGGGTCCAACCGCAATGAGCAGTTCTTC. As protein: CASSSYAGSNRNEQFF.

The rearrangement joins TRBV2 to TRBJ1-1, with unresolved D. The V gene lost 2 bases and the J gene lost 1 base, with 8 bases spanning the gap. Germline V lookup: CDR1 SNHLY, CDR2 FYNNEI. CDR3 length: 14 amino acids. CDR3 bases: TGTGCCAGCAGTGAACTAAAGTCGAACACTGAAGCTTTCTTT. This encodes CASSELKSNTEAFF.

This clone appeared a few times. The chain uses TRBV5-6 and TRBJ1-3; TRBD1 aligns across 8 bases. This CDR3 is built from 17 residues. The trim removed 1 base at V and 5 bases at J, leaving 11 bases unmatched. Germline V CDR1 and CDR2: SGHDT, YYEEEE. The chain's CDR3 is CASSLTGQGASRNTIYF. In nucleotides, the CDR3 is TGTGCCAGCAGCTTGACGGGGCAGGGGGCAAGTAGAAACACCATATATTTT.

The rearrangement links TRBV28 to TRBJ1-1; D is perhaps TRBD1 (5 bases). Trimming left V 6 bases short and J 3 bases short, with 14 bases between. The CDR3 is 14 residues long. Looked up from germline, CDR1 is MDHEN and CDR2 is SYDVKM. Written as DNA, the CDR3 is TGTGCCAGCAGCCCAACAGGCAAGTACACTGAAGCTTTCTTT. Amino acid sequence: CASSPTGKYTEAFF.

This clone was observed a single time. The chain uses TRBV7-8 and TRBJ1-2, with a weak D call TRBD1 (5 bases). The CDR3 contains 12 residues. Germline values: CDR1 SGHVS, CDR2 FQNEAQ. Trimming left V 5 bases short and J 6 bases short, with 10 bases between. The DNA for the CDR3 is TGTGCCAGCAGCGCCCGGGGGGATGGCTACACCTTC. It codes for CASSARGDGYTF.

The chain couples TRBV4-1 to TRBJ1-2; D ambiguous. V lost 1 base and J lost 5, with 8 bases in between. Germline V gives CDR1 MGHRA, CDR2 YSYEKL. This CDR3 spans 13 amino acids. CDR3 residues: CASSQATRYGYTF. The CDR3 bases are TGCGCCAGCAGCCAAGCGACTAGGTATGGCTACACCTTC.

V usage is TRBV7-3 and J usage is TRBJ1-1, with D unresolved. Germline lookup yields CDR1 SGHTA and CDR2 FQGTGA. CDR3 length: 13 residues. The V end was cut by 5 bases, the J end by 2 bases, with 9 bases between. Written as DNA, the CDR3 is TGTGCCAGCAGCCCCAGTCAAAACACTGAAGCTTTCTTT. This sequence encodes CASSPSQNTEAFF.

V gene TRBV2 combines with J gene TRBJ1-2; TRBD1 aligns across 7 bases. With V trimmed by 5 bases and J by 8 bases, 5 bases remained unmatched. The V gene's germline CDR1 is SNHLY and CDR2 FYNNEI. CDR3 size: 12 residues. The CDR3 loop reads CASSHRGGGYTF. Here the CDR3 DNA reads TGTGCCAGCAGTCACAGGGGAGGAGGCTACACCTTC.

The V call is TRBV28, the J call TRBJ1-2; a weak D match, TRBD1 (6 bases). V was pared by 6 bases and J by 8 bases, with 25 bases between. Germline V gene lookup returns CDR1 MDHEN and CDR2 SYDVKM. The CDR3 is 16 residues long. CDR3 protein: CASSQGYRVLMGGYTF. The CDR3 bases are TGTGCCAGCAGCCAGGGGTACAGGGTCCTCATGGGGGGCTACACCTTC.

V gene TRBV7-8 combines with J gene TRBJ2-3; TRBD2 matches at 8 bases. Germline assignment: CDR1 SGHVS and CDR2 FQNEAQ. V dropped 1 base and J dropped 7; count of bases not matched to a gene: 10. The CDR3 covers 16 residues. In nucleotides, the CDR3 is TGTGCCAGCAGCTTAGAAAGGTCGGGAGGGGGGCATACGCAGTATTTT. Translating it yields CASSLERSGGGHTQYF.

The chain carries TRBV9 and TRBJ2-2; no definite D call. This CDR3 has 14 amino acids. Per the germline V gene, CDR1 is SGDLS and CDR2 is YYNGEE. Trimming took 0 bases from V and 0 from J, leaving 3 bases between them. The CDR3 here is CASSVEPNTGELFF. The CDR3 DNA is TGTGCCAGCAGCGTAGAGCCGAACACCGGGGAGCTGTTTTTT. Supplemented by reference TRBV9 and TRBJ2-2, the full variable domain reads DSGVTQTPKHLITATGQRVTLRCSPRSGDLSVYWYQQSLDQGLQFLIQYYNGEERAKGNILERFSAQQFPDLHSELNLSSLELGDSALYFCASSVEPNTGELFFGEGSRLTVL.

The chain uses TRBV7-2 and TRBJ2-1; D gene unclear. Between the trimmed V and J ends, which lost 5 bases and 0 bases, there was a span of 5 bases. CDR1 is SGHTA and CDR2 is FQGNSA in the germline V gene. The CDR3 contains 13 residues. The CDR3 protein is CASSLSSYNEQFF. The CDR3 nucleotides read TGTGCCAGCAGCCTGTCCTCCTACAATGAGCAGTTCTTC.

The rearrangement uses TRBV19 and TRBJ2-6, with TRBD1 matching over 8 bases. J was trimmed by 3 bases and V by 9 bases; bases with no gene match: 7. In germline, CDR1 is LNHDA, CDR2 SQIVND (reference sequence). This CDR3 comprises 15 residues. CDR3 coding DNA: TGTGCCAGCCACAGGGGGAACAGTGGGGCCAACGTCCTGACTTTC. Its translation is CASHRGNSGANVLTF.

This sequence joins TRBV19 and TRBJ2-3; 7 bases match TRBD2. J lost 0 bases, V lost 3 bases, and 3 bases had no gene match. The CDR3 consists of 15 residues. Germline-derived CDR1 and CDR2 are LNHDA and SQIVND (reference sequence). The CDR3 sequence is CASSIGGVSTDTQYF. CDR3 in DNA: TGTGCCAGTAGTATTGGGGGGGTAAGCACAGATACGCAGTATTTT.

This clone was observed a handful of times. CDR3 protein: CASSLGANTGELFF. The CDR3 DNA sequence: TGTGCCAGCAGCTTAGGAGCAAACACCGGGGAGCTGTTTTTT. J is TRBJ2-2 and V is TRBV7-3; D is unresolved. V lost 2 bases, J lost 2 bases, and 6 bases lay in between. Germline V lookup: CDR1 SGHTA, CDR2 FQGTGA. The CDR3 covers 14 residues. Drawing the rest from reference TRBV7-3 and TRBJ2-2, the complete variable domain is GAGVSQTPSNKVTEKGKYVELRCDPISGHTALYWYRQSLGQGPEFLIYFQGTGAADDSGLPNDRFFAVRPEGSVSTLKIQRTERGDSAVYLCASSLGANTGELFFGEGSRLTVL.

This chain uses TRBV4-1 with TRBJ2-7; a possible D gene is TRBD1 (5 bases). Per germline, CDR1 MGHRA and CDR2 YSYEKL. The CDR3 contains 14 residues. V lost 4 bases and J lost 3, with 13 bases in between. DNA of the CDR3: TGCGCCAGCAGCCGCGTGACAGAGAGCTACGAGCAGTACTTC. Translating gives CASSRVTESYEQYF.

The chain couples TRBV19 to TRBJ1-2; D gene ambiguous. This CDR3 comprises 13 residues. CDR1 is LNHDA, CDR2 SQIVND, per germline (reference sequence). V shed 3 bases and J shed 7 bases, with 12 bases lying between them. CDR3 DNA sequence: TGTGCCAGTAGTATTATGAGGGAGACTGGCTACACCTTC. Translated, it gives CASSIMRETGYTF.

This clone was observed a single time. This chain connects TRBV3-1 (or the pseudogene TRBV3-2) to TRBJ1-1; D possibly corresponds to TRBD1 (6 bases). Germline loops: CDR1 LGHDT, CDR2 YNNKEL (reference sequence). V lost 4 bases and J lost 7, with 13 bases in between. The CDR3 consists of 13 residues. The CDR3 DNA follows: TGTGCCAGCAGCCCATACCTGACAGGTGAAGCTTTCTTT. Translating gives CASSPYLTGEAFF.

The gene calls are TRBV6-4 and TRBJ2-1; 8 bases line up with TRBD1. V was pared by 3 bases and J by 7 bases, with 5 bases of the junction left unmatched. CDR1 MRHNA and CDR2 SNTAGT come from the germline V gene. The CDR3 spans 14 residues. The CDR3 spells CASSEQGELNEQFF. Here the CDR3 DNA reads TGTGCCAGCAGTGAACAGGGGGAGTTGAATGAGCAGTTCTTC.

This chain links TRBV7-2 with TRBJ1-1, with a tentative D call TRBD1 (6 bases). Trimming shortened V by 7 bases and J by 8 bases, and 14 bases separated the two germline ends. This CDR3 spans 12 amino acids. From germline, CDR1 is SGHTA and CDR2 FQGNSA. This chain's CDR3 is CASILWGTEAFF. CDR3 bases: TGTGCCAGCATCTTGTGGGGGACAGAAGCTTTCTTT. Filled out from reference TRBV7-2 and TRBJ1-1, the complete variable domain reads GAGVSQSPSNKVTEKGKDVELRCDPISGHTALYWYRQSLGQGLEFLIYFQGNSAPDKSGLPSDRFSAERTGGSVSTLTIQRTQQEDSAVYLCASILWGTEAFFGQGTRLTVV.

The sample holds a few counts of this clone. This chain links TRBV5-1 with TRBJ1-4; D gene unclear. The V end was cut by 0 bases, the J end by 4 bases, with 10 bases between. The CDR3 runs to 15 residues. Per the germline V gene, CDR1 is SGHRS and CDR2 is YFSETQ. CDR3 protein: CASSLGEGGNEKLFF. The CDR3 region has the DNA TGCGCCAGCAGCTTGGGGGAGGGCGGTAATGAAAAACTGTTTTTT.